The source of this TCR beta chain is a study of Graves' ophthalmopathy and Graves' hyperthyroidism. From RNA, the CDR3 regions of TCR beta chains were amplified and sequenced. An initial RT-PCR round employing HTBI primers preceded a second-round multiplex PCR. TCRdb re-analysed the multiplex PCR reads in MiXCR, keeping a single row per CDR3 protein. The sample yields hundreds of thousands of distinct CDR3 sequences, roughly 21% seen once. Hyperthyroidism in these 18- to 65-year-old patients was newly diagnosed, lasting under 2 months. Diagnoses were established from clinical symptoms, serum thyroxine, TRAb, thyroid ultrasound and orbital computed tomography. CDR1 MNHNS and CDR2 SASEGT come from the germline V gene. This CDR3 is built from 14 residues. V was clipped by 5 bases and J by 8 bases; unmatched bases: 6. Only one count was recorded for this clonotype.

The chain employs TRBV6-1 and TRBJ1-6; 7 bases fit TRBD1. The sequenced sample consisted of peripheral blood. This sequence was found in a woman aged 18-29 years with stable Graves' hyperthyroidism. Here the CDR3 DNA reads TGTGCCAGCAGTCGTACCAGGGGGGATTCACCCCTCCACTTT. Its translation: CASSRTRGDSPLHF.